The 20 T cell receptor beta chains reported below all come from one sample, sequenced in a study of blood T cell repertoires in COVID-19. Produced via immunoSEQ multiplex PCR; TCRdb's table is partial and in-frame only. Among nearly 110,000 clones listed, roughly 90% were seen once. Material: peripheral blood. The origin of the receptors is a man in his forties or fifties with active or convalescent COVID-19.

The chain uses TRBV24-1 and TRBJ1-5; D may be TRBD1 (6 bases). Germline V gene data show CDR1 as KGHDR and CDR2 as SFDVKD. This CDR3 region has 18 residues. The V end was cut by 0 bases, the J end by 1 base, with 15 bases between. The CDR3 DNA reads TGTGCCACCAGTGATTTGGGGGGCCTAATGGGGAGCAATCAGCCCCAGCATTTT. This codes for CATSDLGGLMGSNQPQHF.

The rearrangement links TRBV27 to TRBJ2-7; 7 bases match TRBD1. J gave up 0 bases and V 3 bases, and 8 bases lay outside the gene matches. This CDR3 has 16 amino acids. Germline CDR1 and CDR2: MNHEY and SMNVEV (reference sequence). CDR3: CASSFHRQGSSYEQYF. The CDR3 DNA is TGTGCCAGCAGTTTTCACCGACAGGGAAGCTCCTACGAGCAGTACTTC.

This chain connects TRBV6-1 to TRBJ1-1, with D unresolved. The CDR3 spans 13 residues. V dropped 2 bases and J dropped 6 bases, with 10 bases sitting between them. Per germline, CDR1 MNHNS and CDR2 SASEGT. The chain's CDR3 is CASSELRRAEAFF. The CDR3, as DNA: TGTGCCAGCAGTGAATTAAGGAGGGCTGAAGCTTTCTTT.

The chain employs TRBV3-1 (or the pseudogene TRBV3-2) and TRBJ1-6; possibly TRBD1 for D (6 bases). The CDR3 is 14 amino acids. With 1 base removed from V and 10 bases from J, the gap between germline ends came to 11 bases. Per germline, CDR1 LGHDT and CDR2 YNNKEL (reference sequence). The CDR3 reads CASSQAGVNSPLHF. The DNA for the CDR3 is TGTGCCAGCAGCCAAGCAGGGGTTAACTCACCCCTCCACTTT.

This CDR3 reads CASSRTGQPQHF. CDR3 nucleotide sequence: TGTGCCAGCAGCCGTACGGGGCAGCCCCAGCATTTT. This chain connects TRBV7-2 to TRBJ1-5; D gene unclear. Germline loops: CDR1 SGHTA, CDR2 FQGNSA. The CDR3 is 12 amino acids. V lost 5 bases and J lost 7, with 9 bases in between. Complete variable domain (other parts from reference TRBV7-2 and TRBJ1-5): GAGVSQSPSNKVTEKGKDVELRCDPISGHTALYWYRQSLGQGLEFLIYFQGNSAPDKSGLPSDRFSAERTGGSVSTLTIQRTQQEDSAVYLCASSRTGQPQHFGDGTRLSIL.

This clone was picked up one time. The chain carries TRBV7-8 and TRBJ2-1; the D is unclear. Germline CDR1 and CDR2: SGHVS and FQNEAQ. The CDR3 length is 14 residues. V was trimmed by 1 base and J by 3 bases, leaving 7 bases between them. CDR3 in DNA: TGTGCCAGCAGCTTAGGGCTGAACTACAATGAGCAGTTCTTC. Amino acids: CASSLGLNYNEQFF. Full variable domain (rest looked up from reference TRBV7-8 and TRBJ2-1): GAGVSQSPRYKVAKRGQDVALRCDPISGHVSLFWYQQALGQGPEFLTYFQNEAQLDKSGLPSDRFFAERPEGSVSTLKIQRTQQEDSAVYLCASSLGLNYNEQFFGPGTRLTVL.

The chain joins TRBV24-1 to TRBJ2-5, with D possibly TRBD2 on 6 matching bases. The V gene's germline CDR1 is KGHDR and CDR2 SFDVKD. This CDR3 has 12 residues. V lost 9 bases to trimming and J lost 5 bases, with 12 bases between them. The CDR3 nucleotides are TGTGCCACCGCGGGACTGGGGGAGACCCAGTACTTC. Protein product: CATAGLGETQYF.

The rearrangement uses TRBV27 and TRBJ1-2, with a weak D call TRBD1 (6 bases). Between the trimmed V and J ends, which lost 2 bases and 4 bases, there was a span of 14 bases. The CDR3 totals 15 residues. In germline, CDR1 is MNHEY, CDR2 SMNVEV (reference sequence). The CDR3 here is CASSLRQATTYGYTF. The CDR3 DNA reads TGTGCCAGCAGTTTAAGACAGGCCACTACCTATGGCTACACCTTC.

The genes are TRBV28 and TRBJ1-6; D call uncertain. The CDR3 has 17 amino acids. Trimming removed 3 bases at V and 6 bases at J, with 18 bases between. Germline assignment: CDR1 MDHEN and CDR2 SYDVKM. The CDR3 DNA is TGTGCCAGCAGTTTGGAGGGCCTCTTCGGGGTTAATTCACCCCTCCACTTT. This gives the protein CASSLEGLFGVNSPLHF. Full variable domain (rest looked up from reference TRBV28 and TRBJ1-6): DVKVTQSSRYLVKRTGEKVFLECVQDMDHENMFWYRQDPGLGLRLIYFSYDVKMKEKGDIPEGYSVSREKKERFSLILESASTNQTSMYLCASSLEGLFGVNSPLHFGNGTRLTVT.

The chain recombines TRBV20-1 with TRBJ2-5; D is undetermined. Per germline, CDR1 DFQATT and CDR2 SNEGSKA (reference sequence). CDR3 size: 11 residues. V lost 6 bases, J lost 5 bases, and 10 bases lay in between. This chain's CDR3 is CSAISRETQYF. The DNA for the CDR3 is TGCAGTGCAATCTCTCGGGAGACCCAGTACTTC.

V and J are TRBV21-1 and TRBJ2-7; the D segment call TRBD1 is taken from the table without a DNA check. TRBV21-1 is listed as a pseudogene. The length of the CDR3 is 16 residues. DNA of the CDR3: TGTGCCAGCGCCAAAAAGGAGGGACAGGGGGAGTACGAGCAGTACTTC. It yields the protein CASAKKEGQGEYEQYF.

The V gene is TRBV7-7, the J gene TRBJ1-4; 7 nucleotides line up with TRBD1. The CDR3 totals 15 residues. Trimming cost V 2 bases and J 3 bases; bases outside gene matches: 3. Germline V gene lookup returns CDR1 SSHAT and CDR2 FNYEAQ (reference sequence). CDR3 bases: TGTGCCAGCAGCTTACCCGACAGGGCTAATGAAAAACTGTTTTTT. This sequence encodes CASSLPDRANEKLFF. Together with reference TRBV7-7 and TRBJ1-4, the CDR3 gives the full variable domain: GAGVSQSPRYKVTKRGQDVTLRCDPISSHATLYWYQQALGQGPEFLTYFNYEAQPDKSGLPSDRFSAERPEGSISTLTIQRTEQRDSAMYRCASSLPDRANEKLFFGSGTQLSVL.

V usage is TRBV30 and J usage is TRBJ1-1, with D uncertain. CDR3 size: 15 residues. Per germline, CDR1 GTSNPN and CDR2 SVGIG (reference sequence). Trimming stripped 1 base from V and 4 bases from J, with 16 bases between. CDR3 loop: CAWSASLEVGTEAFF. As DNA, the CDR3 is TGTGCCTGGAGTGCAAGCTTGGAGGTGGGCACTGAAGCTTTCTTT.

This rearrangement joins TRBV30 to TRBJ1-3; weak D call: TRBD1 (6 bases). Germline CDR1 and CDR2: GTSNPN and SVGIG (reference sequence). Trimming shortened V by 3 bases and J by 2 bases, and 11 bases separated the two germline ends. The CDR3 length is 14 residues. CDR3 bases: TGTGCCTGGAGGGTGTCAGGGGCTGGAAACACCATATATTTT. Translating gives CAWRVSGAGNTIYF.

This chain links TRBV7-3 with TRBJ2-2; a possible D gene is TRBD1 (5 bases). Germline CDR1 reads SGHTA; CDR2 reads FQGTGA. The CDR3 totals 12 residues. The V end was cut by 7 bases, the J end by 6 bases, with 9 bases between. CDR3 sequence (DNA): TGTGCCAGCAACCAGGGCCCCGGGGAGCTGTTTTTT. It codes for CASNQGPGELFF.

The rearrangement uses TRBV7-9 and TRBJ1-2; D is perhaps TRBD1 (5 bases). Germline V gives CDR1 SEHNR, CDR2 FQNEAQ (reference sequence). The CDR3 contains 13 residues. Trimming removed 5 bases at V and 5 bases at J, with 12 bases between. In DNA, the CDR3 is TGTGCCAGCAGCGCAGGGATGGAGTATGGCTACACCTTC. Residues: CASSAGMEYGYTF.

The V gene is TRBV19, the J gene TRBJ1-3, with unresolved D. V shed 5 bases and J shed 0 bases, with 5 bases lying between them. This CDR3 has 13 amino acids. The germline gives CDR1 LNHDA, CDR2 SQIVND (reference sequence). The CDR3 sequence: CASSLSSGNTIYF. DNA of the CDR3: TGTGCCAGTAGTCTGAGCTCTGGAAACACCATATATTTT.

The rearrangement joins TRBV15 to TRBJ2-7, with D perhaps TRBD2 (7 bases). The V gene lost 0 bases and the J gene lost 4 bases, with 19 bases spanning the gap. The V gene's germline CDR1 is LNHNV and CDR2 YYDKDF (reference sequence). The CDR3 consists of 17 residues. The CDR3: CATSRDRGAFFSYEQYF. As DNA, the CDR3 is TGTGCCACCAGCAGAGATCGGGGGGCCTTTTTCTCTTACGAGCAGTACTTC.

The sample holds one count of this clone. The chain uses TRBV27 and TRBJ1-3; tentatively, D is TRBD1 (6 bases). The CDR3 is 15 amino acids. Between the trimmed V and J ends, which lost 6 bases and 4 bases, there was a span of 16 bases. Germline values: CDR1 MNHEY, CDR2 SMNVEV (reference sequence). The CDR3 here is CASRPPGARGNTIYF. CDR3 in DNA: TGTGCCAGCAGACCCCCAGGGGCGAGGGGAAACACCATATATTTT.

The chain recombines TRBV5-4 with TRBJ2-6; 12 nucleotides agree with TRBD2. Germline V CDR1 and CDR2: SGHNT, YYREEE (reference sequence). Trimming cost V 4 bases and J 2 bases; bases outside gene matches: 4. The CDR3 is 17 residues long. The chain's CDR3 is CASSATSGRPGANVLTF. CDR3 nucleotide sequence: TGTGCCAGCAGCGCAACTAGCGGGAGGCCTGGGGCCAACGTCCTGACTTTC.